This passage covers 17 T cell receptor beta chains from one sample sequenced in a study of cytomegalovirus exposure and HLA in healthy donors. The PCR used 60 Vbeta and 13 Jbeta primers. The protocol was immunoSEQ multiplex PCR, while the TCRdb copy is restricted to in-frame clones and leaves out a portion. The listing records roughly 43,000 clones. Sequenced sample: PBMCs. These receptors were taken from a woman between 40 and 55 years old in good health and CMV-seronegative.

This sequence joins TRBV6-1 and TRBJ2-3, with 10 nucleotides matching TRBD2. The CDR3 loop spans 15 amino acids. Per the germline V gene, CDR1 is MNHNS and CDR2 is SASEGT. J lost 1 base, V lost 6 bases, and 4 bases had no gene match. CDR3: CASSDLAGGTDTQYF. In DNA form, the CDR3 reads TGTGCCAGCAGCGATCTAGCGGGAGGCACAGATACGCAGTATTTT.

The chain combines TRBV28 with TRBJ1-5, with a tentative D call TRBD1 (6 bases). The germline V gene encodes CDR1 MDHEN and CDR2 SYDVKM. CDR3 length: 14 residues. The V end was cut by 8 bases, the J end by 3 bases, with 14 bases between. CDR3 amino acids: CASLRGRVNQPQHF. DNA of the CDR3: TGTGCCAGCCTCAGGGGTCGGGTCAATCAGCCCCAGCATTTT.

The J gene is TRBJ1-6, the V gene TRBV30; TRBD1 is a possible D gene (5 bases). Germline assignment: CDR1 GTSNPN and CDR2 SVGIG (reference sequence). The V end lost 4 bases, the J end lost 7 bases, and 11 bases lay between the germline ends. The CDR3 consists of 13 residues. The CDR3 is CAWTNGGNSPLHF. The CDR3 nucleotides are TGTGCCTGGACCAATGGGGGGAATTCACCCCTCCACTTT.

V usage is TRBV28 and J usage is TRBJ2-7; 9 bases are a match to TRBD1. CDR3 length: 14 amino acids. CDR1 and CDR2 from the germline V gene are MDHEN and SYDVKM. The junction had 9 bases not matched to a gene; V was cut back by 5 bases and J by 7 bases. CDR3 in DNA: TGTGCCAGCAGTATCACCGGGACAGGGATAGAGCAGTACTTC. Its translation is CASSITGTGIEQYF.

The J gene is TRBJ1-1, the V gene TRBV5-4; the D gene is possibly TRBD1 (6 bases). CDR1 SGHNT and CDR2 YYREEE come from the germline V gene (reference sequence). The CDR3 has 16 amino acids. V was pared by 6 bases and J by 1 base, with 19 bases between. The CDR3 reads CASKRISGGQNTEAFF. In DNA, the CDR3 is TGTGCCAGCAAAAGGATAAGCGGGGGGCAGAACACTGAAGCTTTCTTT.

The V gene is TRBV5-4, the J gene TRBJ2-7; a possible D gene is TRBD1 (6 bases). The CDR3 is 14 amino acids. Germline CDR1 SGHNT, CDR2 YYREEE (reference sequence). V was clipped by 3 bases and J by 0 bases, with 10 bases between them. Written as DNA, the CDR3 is TGTGCCAGCAGCTATAAACAGGGCTCCTACGAGCAGTACTTC. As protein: CASSYKQGSYEQYF.

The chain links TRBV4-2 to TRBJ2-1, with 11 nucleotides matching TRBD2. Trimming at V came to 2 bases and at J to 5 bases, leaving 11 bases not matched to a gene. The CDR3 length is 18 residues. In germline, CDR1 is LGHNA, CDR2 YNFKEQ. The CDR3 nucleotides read TGTGCCAGCAGCCAAATTCTCTATAGCGGGAGGGCGGACAATGAGCAGTTCTTC. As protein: CASSQILYSGRADNEQFF.

Here the CDR3 reads CASSQTDRGPNGYTF. The CDR3 DNA sequence: TGCGCCAGCAGCCAAACGGACAGGGGGCCTAATGGCTACACCTTC. The chain is built from TRBV4-1 and TRBJ1-2; 11 nucleotides agree with TRBD1. This CDR3 is built from 15 residues. Germline values: CDR1 MGHRA, CDR2 YSYEKL. Trimming at V came to 2 bases and at J to 6 bases, leaving 5 bases not matched to a gene.

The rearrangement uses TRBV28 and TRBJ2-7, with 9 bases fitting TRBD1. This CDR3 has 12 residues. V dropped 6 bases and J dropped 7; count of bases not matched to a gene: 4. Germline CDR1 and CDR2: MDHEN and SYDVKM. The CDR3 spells CASRTGQGEQYF. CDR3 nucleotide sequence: TGTGCCAGCAGAACGGGACAGGGAGAGCAGTACTTC.

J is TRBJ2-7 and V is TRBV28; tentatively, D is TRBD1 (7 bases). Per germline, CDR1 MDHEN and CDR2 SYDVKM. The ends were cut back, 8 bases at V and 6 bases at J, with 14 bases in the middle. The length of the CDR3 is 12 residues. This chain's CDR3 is CASRAGGFEQYF. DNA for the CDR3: TGTGCCAGCCGGGCAGGGGGGTTCGAGCAGTACTTC.

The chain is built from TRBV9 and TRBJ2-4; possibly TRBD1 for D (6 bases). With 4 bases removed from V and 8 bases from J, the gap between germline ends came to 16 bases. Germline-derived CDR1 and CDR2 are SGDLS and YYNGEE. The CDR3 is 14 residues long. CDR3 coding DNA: TGTGCCAGCAGCCCCTTGGGGGACAAGGACATTCAGTACTTC. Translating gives CASSPLGDKDIQYF.

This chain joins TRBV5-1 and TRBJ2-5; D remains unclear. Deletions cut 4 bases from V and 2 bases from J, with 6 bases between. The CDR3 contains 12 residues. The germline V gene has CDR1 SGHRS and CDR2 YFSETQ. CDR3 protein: CASSAQQETQYF. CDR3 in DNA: TGCGCCAGCAGCGCGCAACAAGAGACCCAGTACTTC.

CDR3 nucleotides: TGTGCCAGTGGAAGGGACAGGTCTAACTATGGCTACACCTTC. Translated: CASGRDRSNYGYTF. The chain recombines TRBV28 with TRBJ1-2; 8 positions agree with TRBD1. Trimming at V came to 9 bases and at J to 0 bases, leaving 6 bases not matched to a gene. Per the germline V gene, CDR1 is MDHEN and CDR2 is SYDVKM. The CDR3 is 14 residues long.

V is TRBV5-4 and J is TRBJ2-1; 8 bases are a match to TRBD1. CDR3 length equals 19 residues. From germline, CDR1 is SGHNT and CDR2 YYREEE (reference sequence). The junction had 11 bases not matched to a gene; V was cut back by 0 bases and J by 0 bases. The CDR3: CASSLAWDRIRSSYNEQFF. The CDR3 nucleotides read TGTGCCAGCAGCTTGGCCTGGGACAGGATAAGGAGCTCCTACAATGAGCAGTTCTTC. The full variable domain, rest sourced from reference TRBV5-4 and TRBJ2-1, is ETGVTQSPTHLIKTRGQQVTLRCSSQSGHNTVSWYQQALGQGPQFIFQYYREEENGRGNFPPRFSGLQFPNYSSELNVNALELDDSALYLCASSLAWDRIRSSYNEQFFGPGTRLTVL.

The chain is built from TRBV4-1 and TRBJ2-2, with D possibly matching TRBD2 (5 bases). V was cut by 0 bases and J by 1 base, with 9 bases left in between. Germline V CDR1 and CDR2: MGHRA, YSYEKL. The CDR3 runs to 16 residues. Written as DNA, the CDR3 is TGCGCCAGCAGCCAAGATTTTGCGGGGAACACCGGGGAGCTGTTTTTT. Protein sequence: CASSQDFAGNTGELFF.

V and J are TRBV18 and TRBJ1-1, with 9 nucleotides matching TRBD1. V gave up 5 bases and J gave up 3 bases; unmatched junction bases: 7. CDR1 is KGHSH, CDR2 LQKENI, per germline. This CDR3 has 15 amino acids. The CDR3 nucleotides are TGTGCCAGCTCAGAGACAGGGGGAGGAGACACTGAAGCTTTCTTT. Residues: CASSETGGGDTEAFF. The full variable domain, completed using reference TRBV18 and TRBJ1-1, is NAGVMQNPRHLVRRRGQEARLRCSPMKGHSHVYWYRQLPEEGLKFMVYLQKENIIDESGMPKERFSAEFPKEGPSILRIQQVVRGDSAAYFCASSETGGGDTEAFFGQGTRLTVV.

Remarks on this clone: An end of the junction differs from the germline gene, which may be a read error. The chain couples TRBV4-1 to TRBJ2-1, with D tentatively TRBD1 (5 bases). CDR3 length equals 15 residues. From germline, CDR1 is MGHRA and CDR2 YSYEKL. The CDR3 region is CASSQTGDSDNEQFF. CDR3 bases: TGCGCCAGCAGCCAAACAGGAGACTCCGACAATGAGCAGTTCTTC.